This TCR beta chain was obtained from a study of identifying expanded T cells in peripheral blood. Collection occurred without any documented infections or immune events in donors. The assay was immunoSEQ multiplex PCR, and TCRdb's table has in-frame clones only and misses some. The sample includes under 95,000 clones, over 75% seen only once; the top ten take around 3%. Notes on this clone: Its antigen is undetermined.

The study, taken as a whole, reports: Variance in clone template counts between approximately two-week samples significantly increased with total template count across all healthy donors. Roughly 1.1 clones differed between technical replicates, versus approximately 17 and 20 over time.

Trimming removed 3 bases at V and 4 bases at J, with 15 bases between. Germline assignment: CDR1 LNHDA and CDR2 SQIVND (reference sequence). This CDR3 contains 15 residues. V gene TRBV19 combines with J gene TRBJ1-2; the D gene is possibly TRBD1 (5 bases). Specimen: blood. The clonotype originates from a person aged 18 to 69 in good health. The DNA for the CDR3 is TGTGCCAGTAGTATTGCACTGTGGGGGTTCTATGGCTACACCTTC. Encoded protein: CASSIALWGFYGYTF. Complete variable domain (other parts from reference TRBV19 and TRBJ1-2): DGGITQSPKYLFRKEGQNVTLSCEQNLNHDAMYWYRQDPGQGLRLIYYSQIVNDFQKGDIAEGYSVSREKKESFPLTVTSAQKNPTAFYLCASSIALWGFYGYTFGSGTRLTVV.